The 7 T cell receptor beta chains reported below all come from one sample, sequenced in a study of T cells after yellow fever vaccination. TCRdb re-analysed the 5' RACE reads in MiXCR, keeping a single row per CDR3 protein. Among under 600,000 distinct CDR3 sequences listed, approximately 13% were seen once. Sequenced here: PBMCs, sampled on the day of the yellow fever booster vaccination. The origin of the receptors is a man aged 25 to 45 who received the YFV17D yellow fever vaccine.

This CDR3 is CASSQASGIGIDTQYF. CDR3 nucleotide sequence: TGTGCCAGCAGCCAAGCCAGCGGGATTGGGATTGATACGCAGTATTTT. The chain has TRBV4-2 and TRBJ2-3, with 7 bases lining up with TRBD2. The CDR3 extends over 16 amino acids. V shed 1 base and J 6 bases; nucleotides not matched to a gene: 10. The germline gives CDR1 LGHNA, CDR2 YNFKEQ.

This clonotype was observed a few times. This sequence joins TRBV12-3 or TRBV12-4 and TRBJ2-2; D may be TRBD1 or TRBD2 (5 bases each). The CDR3 totals 16 residues. V was trimmed by 4 bases and J by 5 bases, leaving 17 bases between them. CDR3 DNA sequence: TGTGCCAGCAGTTCAGGGTGGGACCCTACGACCGGGGAGCTGTTTTTT. It is translated as CASSSGWDPTTGELFF.

This chain joins TRBV2 and TRBJ2-2; D remains unclear. The CDR3 runs to 14 residues. Trimming pared 3 bases from V and 1 base from J, leaving 6 bases between. Germline V lookup: CDR1 SNHLY, CDR2 FYNNEI. CDR3 in DNA: TGTGCCAGCAGTGAGTTGATGAACACCGGGGAGCTGTTTTTT. This translates into CASSELMNTGELFF.

The chain carries TRBV15 and TRBJ2-5; D unresolved. The length of the CDR3 is 13 residues. Trimming shortened V by 7 bases and J by 5 bases, and 14 bases separated the two germline ends. Germline V gene lookup returns CDR1 LNHNV and CDR2 YYDKDF (reference sequence). The CDR3 DNA reads TGTGCCACCACCGTCCCTGGGTGGGAGACCCAGTACTTC. The encoded protein is CATTVPGWETQYF.

This clonotype has a count of ten or more. This rearrangement joins TRBV27 to TRBJ2-7; 10 bases fit TRBD1. This CDR3 region has 15 residues. V was pared by 6 bases and J by 2 bases, with 7 bases of the junction left unmatched. Germline V lookup: CDR1 MNHEY, CDR2 SMNVEV (reference sequence). DNA of the CDR3: TGTGCCAGCAGAATGAAGGGACAGGGGACCTACGAGCAGTACTTC. Translation: CASRMKGQGTYEQYF.

This clonotype was observed a few times. This chain joins TRBV6-2 or TRBV6-3 and TRBJ2-1; unclear D gene. From germline, CDR1 is MNHEY and CDR2 SVGEGT. Trimming stripped 6 bases from V and 8 bases from J, with 17 bases between. The CDR3 is 14 amino acids. The CDR3 protein is CASRPQTYYDEQFF. For the CDR3, the DNA is TGTGCCAGCAGGCCCCAGACTTACTATGATGAGCAGTTCTTC.

This clonotype was detected many times. The chain joins TRBV29-1 to TRBJ2-7; 9 bases are a match to TRBD2. The CDR3 runs 16 residues. Germline V gene data show CDR1 as SQVTM and CDR2 as ANQGSEA. The V segment lost 0 bases and the J segment 8 bases; nucleotides outside the gene matches: 14. CDR3 in DNA: TGCAGCGTTGAAGACCCCCTGTTAGCGGGAGTTGGAAAGCAGTACTTC. Its protein is CSVEDPLLAGVGKQYF.